Listed here are 14 T cell receptor beta chains from one sample, sequenced in a study of blood T cell repertoires in COVID-19. Assay used: immunoSEQ multiplex PCR; TCRdb lists only in-frame clones, some missing. In the table there are roughly 160,000 clones, over 80% of which are singletons. The sequenced sample consisted of PBMCs or T cells enriched from blood (not recorded which). These receptors were collected from a woman aged 55-70 years who had recovered from COVID-19.

V is TRBV9 and J is TRBJ1-1; perhaps TRBD1 as D (6 bases). This CDR3 has 13 amino acids. Between the trimmed V and J ends, which lost 4 bases and 6 bases, there was a span of 13 bases. Germline V CDR1 and CDR2: SGDLS, YYNGEE. CDR3 sequence (DNA): TGTGCCAGCAGCCCTCGACAGGTCTCTGAAGCTTTCTTT. Encoded protein: CASSPRQVSEAFF. The whole variable domain, filled in from reference TRBV9 and TRBJ1-1, reads DSGVTQTPKHLITATGQRVTLRCSPRSGDLSVYWYQQSLDQGLQFLIQYYNGEERAKGNILERFSAQQFPDLHSELNLSSLELGDSALYFCASSPRQVSEAFFGQGTRLTVV.

As concerns this clone: At the DNA level, this CDR3 is encoded by other sequences in the same sample as well. This CDR3 reads CAIAVLAGGFNEQFF. DNA of the CDR3: TGTGCCATAGCAGTGCTAGCGGGAGGTTTCAATGAGCAGTTCTTC. The chain recombines TRBV10-3 with TRBJ2-1; 11 bases map to TRBD2. Germline V gene data show CDR1 as ENHRY and CDR2 as SYGVKD. The CDR3 contains 15 residues. V gave up 9 bases and J gave up 6 bases; unmatched junction bases: 10.

V gene TRBV20-1 combines with J gene TRBJ1-4, with D hard to call. CDR3 length: 11 amino acids. Germline V CDR1 and CDR2: DFQATT, SNEGSKA (reference sequence). Trimming cost V 6 bases and J 12 bases, with 14 bases left between them. In DNA, the CDR3 is TGCAGTGCCCCAGCGGGAGAGGAACTGTTTTTT. Translated, it gives CSAPAGEELFF.

In this sample, this clone turned up once. V and J are TRBV2 and TRBJ2-3, with TRBD2 identical over 12 bases. The J segment lost 6 bases and the V segment lost 8 bases, leaving 12 bases of the junction unmatched. CDR3 length: 16 amino acids. Germline-derived CDR1 and CDR2 are SNHLY and FYNNEI. CDR3 sequence: CASVDPSGGVPDTQYF. The DNA of the CDR3 is TGTGCCAGCGTCGACCCTAGCGGGGGGGTCCCTGATACGCAGTATTTT.

The rearrangement links TRBV18 to TRBJ1-5; D gene unclear. The CDR3 is 14 amino acids. Germline loops: CDR1 KGHSH, CDR2 LQKENI. V lost 2 bases, J lost 3 bases, and 8 bases lay in between. The CDR3 DNA is TGTGCCAGCTCACCAGCGGGATTCAATCAGCCCCAGCATTTT. Its protein is CASSPAGFNQPQHF.

The chain joins TRBV18 to TRBJ1-1, with 9 bases that match TRBD1. V lost 3 bases to trimming and J lost 3 bases; unmatched junction nucleotides: 2. This CDR3 region has 14 residues. Germline-derived CDR1 and CDR2 are KGHSH and LQKENI. The CDR3 region has the DNA TGTGCCAGCTCACCGACAGGGGGTGACACTGAAGCTTTCTTT. Translated: CASSPTGGDTEAFF.

This chain links TRBV3-1 (or the pseudogene TRBV3-2) with TRBJ1-2; D is perhaps TRBD1 (5 bases). V was pared by 0 bases and J by 8 bases, with 10 bases between. The V gene's germline CDR1 is LGHDT and CDR2 YNNKEL (reference sequence). The CDR3 sequence is 13 residues long. The CDR3 spells CASSQDRAGGYTF. The CDR3, as DNA: TGTGCCAGCAGCCAAGATCGGGCAGGGGGCTACACCTTC.

This clone was found a few times. This sequence joins TRBV27 and TRBJ2-2; D may be TRBD2 (6 bases). Trimming cost V 6 bases and J 8 bases, with 31 bases left between them. Germline V lookup: CDR1 MNHEY, CDR2 SMNVEV (reference sequence). The CDR3 is 19 amino acids. The CDR3 spells CASSSWRRSRRDLPGELFF. Written as DNA, the CDR3 is TGTGCCAGCAGCTCCTGGAGGCGGTCCCGGCGGGATCTTCCTGGGGAGCTGTTTTTT.

This chain joins TRBV6-5 and TRBJ1-6; no reliable D call. CDR1 is MNHEY and CDR2 is SVGAGI in the germline V gene. V shed 7 bases and J shed 6 bases, with 16 bases lying between them. The CDR3 contains 15 residues. This CDR3 is CASTFSGSGNSPLHF. DNA for the CDR3: TGTGCCAGCACCTTCAGCGGTTCTGGTAATTCACCCCTCCACTTT.

The chain joins TRBV7-2 to TRBJ1-6; tentatively, D is TRBD1 (6 bases). The CDR3 extends over 16 amino acids. Looked up from germline, CDR1 is SGHTA and CDR2 is FQGNSA. V was shortened by 5 bases and J by 8 bases, with 19 bases between the two germline ends. CDR3: CASSLHRGGGYSPLHF. The CDR3 DNA follows: TGTGCCAGCAGCCTACACCGGGGGGGCGGGTATTCACCCCTCCACTTT. Variable domain in full (rest from reference TRBV7-2 and TRBJ1-6): GAGVSQSPSNKVTEKGKDVELRCDPISGHTALYWYRQSLGQGLEFLIYFQGNSAPDKSGLPSDRFSAERTGGSVSTLTIQRTQQEDSAVYLCASSLHRGGGYSPLHFGNGTRLTVT.

This chain joins TRBV27 and TRBJ2-7; 7 positions agree with TRBD1. CDR3 length equals 14 residues. Germline CDR1 MNHEY, CDR2 SMNVEV (reference sequence). Trimming took 6 bases from V and 0 from J; bases not matched to a gene: 5. The chain's CDR3 is CASRPGGSSYEQYF. The DNA of the CDR3 is TGTGCCAGCAGACCAGGGGGAAGCTCCTACGAGCAGTACTTC.

The rearrangement links TRBV4-1 to TRBJ2-2; 8 bases map to TRBD1. This CDR3 spans 14 amino acids. Germline V gene data show CDR1 as MGHRA and CDR2 as YSYEKL. The junction had 7 bases not matched to a gene; V was cut back by 9 bases and J by 4 bases. The DNA of the CDR3 is TGCGCCAGTGGACAGGGCTGGTTCACCGGGGAGCTGTTTTTT. Translation: CASGQGWFTGELFF.

V and J are TRBV7-3 and TRBJ2-7; no firm D call. The ends were cut back, 2 bases at V and 5 bases at J, with 10 bases in the middle. Per the germline V gene, CDR1 is SGHTA and CDR2 is FQGTGA. The CDR3 spans 13 residues. CDR3 loop: CASSLVAGDEQYF. CDR3 DNA sequence: TGTGCCAGCAGCTTAGTTGCAGGCGACGAGCAGTACTTC.

This clone was found a few times. The chain couples TRBV7-9 to TRBJ2-3; 7 bases fit TRBD2. CDR1 is SEHNR and CDR2 is FQNEAQ in the germline V gene (reference sequence). The junction had 7 bases not matched to a gene; V was cut back by 10 bases and J by 0 bases. There are 14 residues in the CDR3. CDR3 sequence reads: CATSGAGSTDTQYF. In nucleotides, the CDR3 is TGTGCCACCAGTGGAGCGGGAAGCACAGATACGCAGTATTTT.